This TCR beta chain was profiled in a study of blood T cell repertoires in COVID-19. While infection was still active, Seattle patients were enrolled and then followed longitudinally. TCRdb's copy holds only in-frame clones and misses some; the assay was immunoSEQ multiplex PCR. The sample includes about 250,000 clones, 86% seen only once; the top ten take approximately 6%. The V end lost 0 bases, the J end lost 2 bases, and 5 bases lay between the germline ends. Germline-derived CDR1 and CDR2 are SGHRS and YFSETQ. The CDR3 is made up of 13 amino acids. This sequence was found in a woman older than 75 with COVID-19, enrolled during active disease. This chain joins TRBV5-1 and TRBJ1-2, with D unresolved. The sample taken for sequencing was peripheral blood. CDR3 coding DNA: TGCGCCAGCAGCTTGGACGGGAACTATGGCTACACCTTC. Translating gives CASSLDGNYGYTF.